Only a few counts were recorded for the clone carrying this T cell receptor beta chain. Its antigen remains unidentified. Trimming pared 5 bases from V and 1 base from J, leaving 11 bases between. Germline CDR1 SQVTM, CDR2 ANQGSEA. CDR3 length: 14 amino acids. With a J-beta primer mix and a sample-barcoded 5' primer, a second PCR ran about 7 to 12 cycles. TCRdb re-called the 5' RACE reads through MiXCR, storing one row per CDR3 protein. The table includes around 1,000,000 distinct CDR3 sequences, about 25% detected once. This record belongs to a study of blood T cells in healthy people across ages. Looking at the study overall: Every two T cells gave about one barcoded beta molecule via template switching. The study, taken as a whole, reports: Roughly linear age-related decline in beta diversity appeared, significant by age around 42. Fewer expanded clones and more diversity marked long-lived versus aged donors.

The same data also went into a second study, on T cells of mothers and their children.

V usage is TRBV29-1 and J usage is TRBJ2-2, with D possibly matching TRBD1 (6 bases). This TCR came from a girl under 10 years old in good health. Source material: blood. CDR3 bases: TGCAGCGTTACAGGGTCGGGGAACACCGGGGAGCTGTTTTTT. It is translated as CSVTGSGNTGELFF.